The clone carrying this TCR beta chain has a handful of counts. This sample is part of a study of blood T cells in healthy people across ages. Healthy Caucasian individuals from Russia aged 6 to 90 were enrolled as donors. With a J-beta primer mix and a sample-barcoded 5' primer, a second PCR ran about 7 to 12 cycles. TCRdb itself ran the 5' RACE reads through MiXCR, one entry per CDR3 protein. Counted here are 1.5 million to 2 million distinct CDR3 sequences, roughly 30% occurring once; the ten biggest clones make up 7.7%. Germline lookup yields CDR1 MDHEN and CDR2 SYDVKM. V shed 6 bases and J 3 bases; nucleotides not matched to a gene: 11. The CDR3 consists of 16 residues.

This sequence was found in a woman aged 25 to 39 in good health. The sample taken for sequencing was blood. The chain recombines TRBV28 with TRBJ2-3, with 8 bases matching TRBD2. The DNA of the CDR3 is TGTGCCAGCAGCCCAGCAGGACTAGCTATGACAGATACGCAGTATTTT. As protein: CASSPAGLAMTDTQYF.